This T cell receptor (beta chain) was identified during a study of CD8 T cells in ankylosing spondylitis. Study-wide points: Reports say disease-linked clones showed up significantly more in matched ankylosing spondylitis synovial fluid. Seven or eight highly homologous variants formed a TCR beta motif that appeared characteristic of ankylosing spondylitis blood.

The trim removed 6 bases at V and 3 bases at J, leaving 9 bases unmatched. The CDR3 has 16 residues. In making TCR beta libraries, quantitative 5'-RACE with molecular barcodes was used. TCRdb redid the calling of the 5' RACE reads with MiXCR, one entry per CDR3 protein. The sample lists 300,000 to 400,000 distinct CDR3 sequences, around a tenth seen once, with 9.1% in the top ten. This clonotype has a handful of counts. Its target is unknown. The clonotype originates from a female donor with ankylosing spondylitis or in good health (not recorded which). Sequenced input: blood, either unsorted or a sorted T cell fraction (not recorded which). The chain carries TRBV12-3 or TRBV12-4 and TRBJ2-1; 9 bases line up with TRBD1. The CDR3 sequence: CASRTMGQGYYNEQFF. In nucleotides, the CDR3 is TGTGCCAGCAGGACTATGGGACAGGGCTACTACAATGAGCAGTTCTTC.